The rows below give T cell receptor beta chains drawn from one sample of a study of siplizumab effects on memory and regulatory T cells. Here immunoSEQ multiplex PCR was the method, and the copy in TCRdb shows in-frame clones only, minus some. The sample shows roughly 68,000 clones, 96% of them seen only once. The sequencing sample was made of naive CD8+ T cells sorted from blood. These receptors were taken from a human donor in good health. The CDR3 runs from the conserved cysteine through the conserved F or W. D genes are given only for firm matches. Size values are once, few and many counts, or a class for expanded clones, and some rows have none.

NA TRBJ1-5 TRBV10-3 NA CAISESGEVNQPQHF TGTGCCATCAGTGAGTCGGGGGAAGTCAATCAGCCCCAGCATTTT
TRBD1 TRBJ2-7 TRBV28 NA CASRENQGVYEQYF TGTGCCAGCAGGGAAAATCAGGGGGTCTACGAGCAGTACTTC
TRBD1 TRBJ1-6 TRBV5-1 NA CASNRGDNSPLHF TGCGCCAGCAACAGGGGGGATAATTCACCCCTCCACTTT
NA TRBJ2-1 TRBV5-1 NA CASGLLGGSYNEQFF TGCGCCAGCGGATTACTGGGTGGATCCTACAATGAGCAGTTCTTC
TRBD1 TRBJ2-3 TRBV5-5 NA CASSRGQGGTDTQYF TGTGCCAGCAGCAGGGGGCAGGGAGGCACAGATACGCAGTATTTT
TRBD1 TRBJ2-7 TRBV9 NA CASSPTGGYEQYF TGTGCCAGCAGTCCAACAGGGGGCTACGAGCAGTACTTC
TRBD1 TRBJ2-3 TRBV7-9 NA CASSLTGTGKYTQYF TGTGCCAGCAGCCTAACCGGGACAGGGAAATATACGCAGTATTTT
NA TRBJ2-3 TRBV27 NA CASSWSSADTQYF TGTGCCAGCAGTTGGTCTAGCGCAGATACGCAGTATTTT
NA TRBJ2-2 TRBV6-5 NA CASSYVGGGELFF TGTGCCAGCAGTTACGTCGGGGGCGGGGAGCTGTTTTTT
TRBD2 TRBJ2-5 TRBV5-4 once CASSYPTSGDETQYF TGTGCCAGCAGCTATCCGACTAGCGGGGATGAGACCCAGTACTTC
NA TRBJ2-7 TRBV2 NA CASSEGTLSYEQYF TGTGCCAGCAGTGAAGGGACATTGTCCTACGAGCAGTACTTC
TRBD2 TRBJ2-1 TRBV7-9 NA CASSLVSPSGGAYNEQFF TGTGCCAGCAGCTTAGTGTCCCCTAGCGGGGGGGCCTACAATGAGCAGTTCTTC
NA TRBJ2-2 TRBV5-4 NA CASSKIGELFF TGTGCCAGCAGTAAGATAGGGGAGCTGTTTTTT
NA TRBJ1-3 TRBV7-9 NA CASSPTLNGGYGNTIYF TGTGCCAGCAGCCCGACTTTGAATGGGGGATATGGAAACACCATATATTTT
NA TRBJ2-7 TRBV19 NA CASSIGQSYEQYF TGTGCCAGTAGTATAGGCCAGAGCTACGAGCAGTACTTC
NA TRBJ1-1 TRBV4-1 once CASSQGQLNTEAFF TGCGCCAGCAGCCAAGGGCAGTTGAACACTGAAGCTTTCTTT
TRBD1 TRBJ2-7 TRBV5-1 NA CASSLEGTGSDEQYF TGCGCCAGCAGCTTGGAGGGGACAGGGAGCGACGAGCAGTACTTC
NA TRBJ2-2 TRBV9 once CASSVEGTGELFF TGTGCCAGCAGCGTAGAGGGCACCGGGGAGCTGTTTTTT
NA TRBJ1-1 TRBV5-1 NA CASSNAPDRTAEAFF TGCGCCAGCTCCAACGCCCCGGACCGAACGGCTGAAGCTTTCTTT
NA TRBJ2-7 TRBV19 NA CASSMESSYEQYF TGTGCCAGTAGTATGGAGAGTTCATACGAGCAGTACTTC
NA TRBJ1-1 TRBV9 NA CASSPLFPNTEAFF TGTGCCAGCAGCCCCCTATTTCCCAACACTGAAGCTTTCTTT